The source of this TCR beta chain is a study of blood T cell repertoires in COVID-19. In the study overall: From T cells, B-cell-depleted T cells, or PBMCs came the material, which was cDNA or gDNA.

V shed 6 bases, J shed 6 bases, and the junction held 10 bases outside the gene matches. The CDR3 totals 14 residues. In germline, CDR1 is GTSNPN, CDR2 SVGIG (reference sequence). In the original analysis: Amplification of reference gene primers was used by the study to estimate nucleated cell counts. TCRdb keeps only in-frame clones here, not all; method: immunoSEQ multiplex PCR. The DNA was the basis for D and trimming; V, J and clone size are from that table. The sample has approximately 260,000 clones, approximately 87% seen once; the top ten hold roughly 4.6%. This receptor was taken from a man aged 60 to 69 who had recovered from COVID-19. The chain has TRBV30 and TRBJ2-2; the match to TRBD2 covers 7 bases. Sequenced material: peripheral blood. The CDR3 DNA follows: TGTGCCTGTGTAGCGGGCCCCCGCGCCGGGGAGCTGTTTTTT. This gives the protein CACVAGPRAGELFF.